Shown below are 30 T cell receptor beta chains from a single sample sequenced in a study of CD8 T cells in ankylosing spondylitis. Study-wide results and caveats: What seemed typical of ankylosing spondylitis blood was a TCR beta motif built from about eight highly homologous variants.

TCRdb fed the 5' RACE reads into MiXCR, producing one record per CDR3 protein. Of about 450,000 distinct CDR3 sequences in the sample, 26% were seen once. Their target antigens are unknown. Material: blood, either unsorted or a sorted T cell fraction (not recorded which). The receptors derive from a male donor with ankylosing spondylitis.

V is TRBV29-1 and J is TRBJ2-2, with 7 bases identical to TRBD1. The CDR3 consists of 14 residues. V was pared by 5 bases and J by 3 bases, with 6 bases of the junction left unmatched. Germline V gene sequence: CDR1 SQVTM, CDR2 ANQGSEA. The CDR3 region is CSVSTTGDTGELFF. The CDR3 DNA reads TGCAGCGTTTCAACCACAGGGGACACCGGGGAGCTGTTTTTT.

This clonotype was seen more than once but under ten times. V is TRBV10-3 and J is TRBJ1-5, with TRBD1 identical over 8 bases. Germline CDR1 ENHRY, CDR2 SYGVKD. The CDR3 spans 14 residues. V gave up 4 bases and J gave up 7 bases; unmatched junction bases: 6. The CDR3 reads CAISGQGAGQPQHF. The CDR3 DNA reads TGTGCCATCAGTGGCCAGGGGGCAGGACAGCCCCAGCATTTT.

The genes are TRBV6-2 or TRBV6-3 and TRBJ2-7; D is unclear. Germline loops: CDR1 MNHEY, CDR2 SVGEGT. The V end was cut by 5 bases, the J end by 12 bases, with 14 bases between. This CDR3 region has 11 residues. DNA of the CDR3: TGTGCCAGCAGTCCCTCCTGGAGAATGTACTTC. This sequence encodes CASSPSWRMYF.

This clonotype was counted a few times. The J gene is TRBJ1-5, the V gene TRBV24-1; D possibly corresponds to TRBD1 (6 bases). V gave up 4 bases and J gave up 5 bases, with 14 bases separating them. CDR3 length: 15 amino acids. CDR1 and CDR2 (germline): KGHDR, SFDVKD. CDR3 coding DNA: TGTGCCACCAGTGACCCCATGAGGGGGGATCAGCCCCAGCATTTT. Translated, it gives CATSDPMRGDQPQHF.

The rearrangement joins TRBV5-1 to TRBJ1-1; the D is unclear. V was cut by 4 bases and J by 3 bases, with 25 bases left in between. There are 18 residues in the CDR3. The germline CDR1 and CDR2 sequences are SGHRS and YFSETQ. CDR3 in DNA: TGCGCCAGCAGCAGAAAACAGAGCCGACGGGTTCGGGACACTGAAGCTTTCTTT. Protein sequence: CASSRKQSRRVRDTEAFF.

This clonotype was seen a handful of times. The rearrangement uses TRBV12-3 or TRBV12-4 and TRBJ1-1; D possibly corresponds to TRBD1 (5 bases). Deletions cut 4 bases from V and 4 bases from J, with 10 bases between. This CDR3 is 13 amino acids long. The CDR3 DNA reads TGTGCCAGCAGTTGGAGGGGTATCACTGAAGCTTTCTTT. It encodes CASSWRGITEAFF.

This clonotype was seen only a few times. The chain uses TRBV5-1 and TRBJ2-3; 9 bases match TRBD2. V lost 2 bases, J lost 2 bases, and 6 bases stayed unmatched. The CDR3 runs 16 residues. In germline, CDR1 is SGHRS, CDR2 YFSETQ. The CDR3 DNA is TGCGCCAGCAGCTTACGACTAGCGGAAATCACAGATACGCAGTATTTT. Translating gives CASSLRLAEITDTQYF. The full variable domain, in which reference TRBV5-1 and TRBJ2-3 provide the parts outside the CDR3, is KAGVTQTPRYLIKTRGQQVTLSCSPISGHRSVSWYQQTPGQGLQFLFEYFSETQRNKGNFPGRFSGRQFSNSRSEMNVSTLELGDSALYLCASSLRLAEITDTQYFGPGTRLTVL.

Only a few counts were recorded for this clonotype. The chain carries TRBV27 and TRBJ2-3; 8 nucleotides match TRBD2. CDR3 size: 16 residues. The V gene's germline CDR1 is MNHEY and CDR2 SMNVEV (reference sequence). The V gene end was trimmed by 0 bases and the J gene end by 0 bases; junction bases not matched to a gene: 2. The CDR3 nucleotides are TGTGCCAGCAGTTTATCTAGCGGGACTAGCACAGATACGCAGTATTTT. Translated, it gives CASSLSSGTSTDTQYF.

This rearrangement joins TRBV6-5 to TRBJ2-3; 11 bases are a match to TRBD2. This CDR3 has 16 residues. Germline V gene data show CDR1 as MNHEY and CDR2 as SVGAGI. The trim removed 2 bases at V and 0 bases at J, leaving 1 base unmatched. The CDR3 DNA is TGTGCCAGCAGTTACGGGACTAGCGGAAGCACAGATACGCAGTATTTT. It codes for CASSYGTSGSTDTQYF.

The table lists this clonotype with a few counts. The chain recombines TRBV24-1 with TRBJ2-3, with D perhaps matching TRBD1 or TRBD2 (5 bases each). Trimming removed 5 bases from V and 5 bases from J, with 10 bases in between. Germline CDR1 KGHDR, CDR2 SFDVKD. The CDR3 length is 13 residues. This chain's CDR3 is CATSGLGVDTQYF. CDR3 bases: TGTGCCACCAGTGGGCTGGGGGTAGATACGCAGTATTTT.

V usage is TRBV3-1 and J usage is TRBJ2-1, with 8 bases aligning to TRBD2. The V and J ends lost 4 bases and 1 base, in that order; junction bases with no gene match: 6. Per germline, CDR1 LGHDT and CDR2 YNNKEL (reference sequence). The CDR3 runs to 16 residues. CDR3 DNA: TGTGCCAGCAGCCTCCTTAGCGGGACATCCTACAATGAGCAGTTCTTC. Amino acid sequence: CASSLLSGTSYNEQFF.

This clonotype has a handful of counts. J is TRBJ1-2 and V is TRBV5-1; no clear D. Trimming took 4 bases from V and 4 from J, leaving 11 bases between them. CDR3 length equals 13 residues. CDR1 is SGHRS and CDR2 is YFSETQ in the germline V gene. CDR3: CASSPREAYGYTF. DNA for the CDR3: TGCGCCAGCAGCCCTCGCGAGGCCTATGGCTACACCTTC.

This clonotype came up a few times. The chain has TRBV5-1 and TRBJ1-5; no clear D. CDR3 size: 14 residues. CDR1 is SGHRS, CDR2 YFSETQ, per germline. Deletions cut 2 bases from V and 5 bases from J, with 11 bases between. The CDR3 here is CASSLEGSDQPQHF. DNA for the CDR3: TGCGCCAGCAGCTTAGAGGGATCGGATCAGCCCCAGCATTTT. Full variable domain (outside the CDR3, taken from reference TRBV5-1 and TRBJ1-5): KAGVTQTPRYLIKTRGQQVTLSCSPISGHRSVSWYQQTPGQGLQFLFEYFSETQRNKGNFPGRFSGRQFSNSRSEMNVSTLELGDSALYLCASSLEGSDQPQHFGDGTRLSIL.

This clonotype has a handful of counts. The J gene is TRBJ1-1, the V gene TRBV9; D not certain. The CDR3 covers 16 residues. Germline CDR1 is SGDLS and CDR2 is YYNGEE. The germline V and J ends were trimmed by 0 bases and 1 base, with 13 bases remaining between them. This chain's CDR3 is CASSVAGDGKNTEAFF. In DNA form, the CDR3 reads TGTGCCAGCAGCGTAGCCGGGGATGGGAAGAACACTGAAGCTTTCTTT.

This clonotype occurred a few times. The CDR3 DNA is TGTGCCAGCAGCTTAGAGATTGGGAGGTTTGAAAAACTGTTTTTT. Residues: CASSLEIGRFEKLFF. The chain couples TRBV7-2 to TRBJ1-4; D is unclear. This CDR3 comprises 15 residues. Germline CDR1 reads SGHTA; CDR2 reads FQGNSA. V was clipped by 1 base and J by 7 bases, with 13 bases between them.

The V gene is TRBV4-1, the J gene TRBJ2-1; 10 bases agree with TRBD2. The CDR3 is 19 residues long. The germline V gene encodes CDR1 MGHRA and CDR2 YSYEKL. J was trimmed by 11 bases and V by 0 bases; bases with no gene match: 19. The CDR3: CASSQESLGASGRVPKQFF. The CDR3 nucleotides read TGCGCCAGCAGCCAAGAGTCGCTCGGGGCTAGCGGGAGAGTTCCTAAGCAGTTCTTC.

This clonotype was seen more than once but under ten times. The CDR3 DNA sequence: TGTGCCAGCTCCAAGAGGACCAGCGGGGGTTCAAGCACAGATACGCAGTATTTT. This sequence encodes CASSKRTSGGSSTDTQYF. V and J are TRBV18 and TRBJ2-3; 8 bases match TRBD2. V was pared by 6 bases and J by 0 bases, with 14 bases of the junction left unmatched. Per the germline V gene, CDR1 is KGHSH and CDR2 is LQKENI. The CDR3 is 18 residues long.

In this sample, this clonotype turned up once. V and J are TRBV20-1 and TRBJ2-3, with TRBD2 matching over 7 bases. This CDR3 is 15 amino acids long. With V trimmed by 1 base and J by 0 bases, 4 bases remained unmatched. In germline, CDR1 is DFQATT, CDR2 SNEGSKA (reference sequence). For the CDR3, the DNA is TGCAGTGCTAGAGTGGGAGCGGGGAGCACAGATACGCAGTATTTT. As protein: CSARVGAGSTDTQYF.

The chain carries TRBV18 and TRBJ2-3; D unclear. There are 12 residues in the CDR3. V lost 6 bases and J lost 6, with 10 bases in between. Germline V lookup: CDR1 KGHSH, CDR2 LQKENI. CDR3 residues: CASSIQSDTQYF. In DNA form, the CDR3 reads TGTGCCAGCTCGATCCAGTCGGATACGCAGTATTTT.

In this sample, this clonotype turned up a few times. The chain employs TRBV6-1 and TRBJ2-1, with D possibly TRBD2 on 6 matching bases. V was pared by 10 bases and J by 7 bases, with 17 bases between. Germline assignment: CDR1 MNHNS and CDR2 SASEGT. The CDR3 is 13 amino acids. The CDR3 is CATGMEGLNEQFF. The CDR3 DNA is TGTGCCACGGGAATGGAGGGCCTTAATGAGCAGTTCTTC.

The gene calls are TRBV11-3 and TRBJ2-1, with 16 bases lining up with TRBD2. Looked up from germline, CDR1 is SGHNT and CDR2 is YENEEA. V shed 4 bases and J 7 bases; nucleotides not matched to a gene: 7. This CDR3 is 17 amino acids long. The DNA for the CDR3 is TGTGCCAGCAGCTCGGGACTAGCGGGAGGGCCGAGAAATGAGCAGTTCTTC. As protein: CASSSGLAGGPRNEQFF.

This clonotype was detected a few times. The chain links TRBV5-1 to TRBJ2-1; TRBD2 aligns across 11 bases. This CDR3 has 15 residues. The V gene end was trimmed by 4 bases and the J gene end by 6 bases; junction bases not matched to a gene: 6. Germline-derived CDR1 and CDR2 are SGHRS and YFSETQ. Here the CDR3 DNA reads TGCGCCAGCAGCCACGGGACTAGCGGAACCAATGAGCAGTTCTTC. It codes for CASSHGTSGTNEQFF.

J is TRBJ2-1 and V is TRBV3-1; TRBD2 agrees at 10 bases. V gave up 4 bases and J gave up 8 bases; unmatched junction bases: 11. Germline CDR1 reads LGHDT; CDR2 reads YNNKEL (reference sequence). The CDR3 runs to 16 residues. The CDR3 DNA sequence: TGTGCCAGCAGCCCGAGCTTAGCGGGAGGTCGTGATGAGCAGTTCTTC. Protein: CASSPSLAGGRDEQFF.

Only a few counts were recorded for this clonotype. The genes are TRBV18 and TRBJ2-7, with 15 positions matching TRBD2. V shed 3 bases, J shed 4 bases, and the junction held 1 base outside the gene matches. The CDR3 length is 15 residues. Germline V CDR1 and CDR2: KGHSH, LQKENI. CDR3 in DNA: TGTGCCAGCTCACCGGGACTAGCGGGAGGTTACGAGCAGTACTTC. Protein sequence: CASSPGLAGGYEQYF.

The chain recombines TRBV18 with TRBJ1-2; the D is unclear. Germline CDR1 and CDR2: KGHSH and LQKENI. The CDR3 totals 13 residues. Trimming removed 0 bases from V and 1 base from J, with 3 bases in between. CDR3 in amino acids: CASSPPFNYGYTF. The CDR3 DNA is TGTGCCAGCTCACCACCCTTTAACTATGGCTACACCTTC.

V is TRBV12-3 or TRBV12-4 and J is TRBJ1-2; 8 nucleotides agree with TRBD1. The CDR3 has 15 residues. Trimming removed 6 bases from V and 4 bases from J; junction bases left unmatched: 10. The CDR3 DNA follows: TGTGCCAGCAGGAGCTCAGGGGGCGGAGGCTATGGCTACACCTTC. It encodes CASRSSGGGGYGYTF.

V is TRBV5-1 and J is TRBJ2-6, with 7 positions matching TRBD1. The CDR3 contains 20 residues. Germline CDR1 is SGHRS and CDR2 is YFSETQ. After removal of 2 bases from V and 0 bases from J, the junction contained 14 bases not matched to a gene. The DNA of the CDR3 is TGCGCCAGCAGCTTTCGAGCCGTGGGACAGTCACTCTCTGGGGCCAACGTCCTGACTTTC. Amino acid sequence: CASSFRAVGQSLSGANVLTF.

The chain has TRBV29-1 and TRBJ1-1; TRBD1 might be the D (5 bases). The CDR3 totals 12 residues. Per the germline V gene, CDR1 is SQVTM and CDR2 is ANQGSEA. The V end was cut by 4 bases, the J end by 8 bases, with 14 bases between. CDR3: CSVAKLGTEAFF. In nucleotides, the CDR3 is TGCAGCGTTGCGAAACTGGGGACCGAAGCTTTCTTT.

V and J are TRBV10-3 and TRBJ2-3; 7 nucleotides align to TRBD2. CDR3 length: 15 amino acids. V was pared by 11 bases and J by 1 base, with 12 bases of the junction left unmatched. The V gene's germline CDR1 is ENHRY and CDR2 SYGVKD. The CDR3 bases are TGTGCCGCTGGGGGAAGCGGGACCGGCACAGATACGCAGTATTTT. It translates to CAAGGSGTGTDTQYF.

This clonotype was seen only a few times. CDR3 nucleotide sequence: TGTGCCAGCAAAGCACTAGCGGGACACAATGAGCAGTTCTTC. Amino acids: CASKALAGHNEQFF. V gene TRBV2 combines with J gene TRBJ2-1; TRBD2 aligns across 10 bases. CDR1 and CDR2 from the germline V gene are SNHLY and FYNNEI. Germline trimming cut 7 bases from V and 5 bases from J; bases unmatched to any gene: 5. CDR3 length equals 14 residues.